These 32 T cell receptor beta chains were sequenced from one sample in a study of blood T cell repertoires in COVID-19. Repertoires were generated with immunoSEQ multiplex PCR, while TCRdb's copy carries only in-frame clones and drops some. In the table there are hundreds of thousands of clones, roughly nine tenths of which are singletons. The sample consisted of PBMCs or T cells enriched from blood (not recorded which). These receptors came from a woman aged 60-70 years who had recovered from COVID-19.

This clone was counted a few times. The chain combines TRBV2 with TRBJ2-2, with 12 bases identical to TRBD2. CDR3 length equals 16 residues. The V gene end was trimmed by 4 bases and the J gene end by 6 bases; junction bases not matched to a gene: 6. Per germline, CDR1 SNHLY and CDR2 FYNNEI. CDR3 in amino acids: CASSGLAGAPPGELFF. CDR3 sequence (DNA): TGTGCCAGCAGTGGACTAGCGGGGGCCCCCCCCGGGGAGCTGTTTTTT. Together with reference TRBV2 and TRBJ2-2, the CDR3 gives the full variable domain: EPEVTQTPSHQVTQMGQEVILRCVPISNHLYFYWYRQILGQKVEFLVSFYNNEISEKSEIFDDQFSVERPDGSNFTLKIRSTKLEDSAMYFCASSGLAGAPPGELFFGEGSRLTVL.

V is TRBV6-5 and J is TRBJ2-7, with D uncertain. Germline V gene lookup returns CDR1 MNHEY and CDR2 SVGAGI. Trimming cost V 7 bases and J 3 bases, with 7 bases left between them. CDR3 length equals 11 residues. CDR3 region: CASTRNYEQYF. In nucleotides, the CDR3 is TGTGCCAGCACTAGGAACTACGAGCAGTACTTC.

This chain uses TRBV3-1 (or the pseudogene TRBV3-2) with TRBJ2-2; 9 bases map to TRBD1. The germline CDR1 and CDR2 sequences are LGHDT and YNNKEL (reference sequence). The CDR3 is made up of 16 amino acids. Losses at the gene ends were 0 bases for V and 4 bases for J; bases not matched to a gene: 3. DNA of the CDR3: TGTGCCAGCAGCCAAGAGGGGGACAGGGCCACCGGGGAGCTGTTTTTT. Translated: CASSQEGDRATGELFF.

The gene calls are TRBV6-6 and TRBJ2-7, with TRBD2 matching over 11 bases. Germline CDR1 MNHNY, CDR2 SVGAGI (reference sequence). The V segment lost 6 bases and the J segment 3 bases; nucleotides outside the gene matches: 4. This CDR3 is 14 amino acids long. The DNA of the CDR3 is TGTGCCAGCAGCCGCGGGACTAGCGGCTACGAGCAGTACGTC. Protein product: CASSRGTSGYEQYV.

This chain connects TRBV5-4 to TRBJ2-7; no clear D. Trimming left V 0 bases short and J 1 base short, with 5 bases between. The CDR3 sequence is 13 residues long. Germline assignment: CDR1 SGHNT and CDR2 YYREEE (reference sequence). This chain's CDR3 is CASSLGVSYEQYF. CDR3 bases: TGTGCCAGCAGCTTGGGAGTTTCCTACGAGCAGTACTTC.

The V gene is TRBV6-5, the J gene TRBJ1-2, with 8 bases lining up with TRBD1. Germline CDR1 is MNHEY and CDR2 is SVGAGI. This CDR3 is 13 amino acids long. The J segment lost 8 bases and the V segment lost 8 bases, leaving 10 bases of the junction unmatched. The CDR3 region is CASRNTGGGGYTF. DNA of the CDR3: TGTGCCAGCCGGAACACAGGGGGAGGGGGCTACACCTTC.

This clone was detected only once. This rearrangement joins TRBV27 to TRBJ1-6, with TRBD1 matching 10 bases. The J segment lost 5 bases and the V segment lost 2 bases, leaving 6 bases of the junction unmatched. The CDR3 consists of 17 residues. In germline, CDR1 is MNHEY, CDR2 SMNVEV (reference sequence). The CDR3 DNA follows: TGTGCCAGCAGTTTACACGGGACAGGGGCTAATAATTCACCCCTCCACTTT. Protein sequence: CASSLHGTGANNSPLHF.

CDR3 protein: CASSLRGGGGYEQYF. DNA for the CDR3: TGCGCCAGCAGCTTAAGGGGTGGGGGCGGCTACGAGCAGTACTTC. The V and J genes are TRBV5-1 and TRBJ2-7; D might be TRBD1 (6 bases). The CDR3 runs to 15 residues. Per the germline V gene, CDR1 is SGHRS and CDR2 is YFSETQ. Deletions cut 2 bases from V and 3 bases from J, with 15 bases between.

This chain connects TRBV24-1 to TRBJ1-5; TRBD1 matches at 10 bases. This CDR3 region has 16 residues. The germline V gene has CDR1 KGHDR and CDR2 SFDVKD. Trimming at V came to 4 bases and at J to 2 bases, leaving 4 bases not matched to a gene. CDR3 in amino acids: CATSDAGTGGNQPQHF. CDR3 DNA sequence: TGTGCCACCAGTGACGCCGGGACAGGGGGCAATCAGCCCCAGCATTTT.

The rearrangement joins TRBV4-1 to TRBJ1-1; 7 nucleotides agree with TRBD1. Trimming cost V 3 bases and J 7 bases; bases outside gene matches: 11. CDR1 and CDR2 (germline): MGHRA, YSYEKL. The CDR3 sequence is 15 residues long. CDR3 sequence: CASSHLGPQGGEAFF. Written as DNA, the CDR3 is TGCGCCAGCAGCCACTTAGGCCCTCAGGGGGGTGAAGCTTTCTTT.

V is TRBV2 and J is TRBJ1-1, with D maybe TRBD1 (5 bases). Trimming took off 3 bases at V and 5 bases at J, with 19 bases between the two ends. Germline V gives CDR1 SNHLY, CDR2 FYNNEI. This CDR3 contains 16 residues. This CDR3 is CASSDPGGGRGTEAFF. In nucleotides, the CDR3 is TGTGCCAGCAGTGACCCCGGGGGGGGGAGAGGGACTGAAGCTTTCTTT.

The chain uses TRBV20-1 and TRBJ1-2; 8 bases agree with TRBD1. J lost 4 bases, V lost 3 bases, and 7 bases had no gene match. Germline-derived CDR1 and CDR2 are DFQATT and SNEGSKA (reference sequence). The CDR3 is made up of 14 amino acids. The CDR3 reads CSASGQGYGYGYTF. CDR3 coding DNA: TGCAGTGCTAGTGGACAGGGTTACGGCTATGGCTACACCTTC.

The V gene is TRBV6-1, the J gene TRBJ1-5; 7 bases are a match to TRBD1. This CDR3 contains 16 residues. Looked up from germline, CDR1 is MNHNS and CDR2 is SASEGT. After removal of 1 base from V and 1 base from J, the junction contained 4 bases not matched to a gene. The CDR3, as DNA: TGTGCCAGCAGTGAAGGACAGGGTCGAAGCAATCAGCCCCAGCATTTT. Residues: CASSEGQGRSNQPQHF.

The V and J genes are TRBV10-3 and TRBJ1-2; D is unclear. Germline loops: CDR1 ENHRY, CDR2 SYGVKD. Trimming cost V 0 bases and J 5 bases, with 16 bases left between them. The CDR3 has 16 residues. CDR3 in DNA: TGTGCCATCAGTGAGTCGACTTCTGAGGGAGGGTATGGCTACACCTTC. It yields the protein CAISESTSEGGYGYTF.

The J gene is TRBJ2-6, the V gene TRBV20-1, with a tentative D call TRBD2 (5 bases). Trimming left V 3 bases short and J 1 base short, with 7 bases between. Germline V gene lookup returns CDR1 DFQATT and CDR2 SNEGSKA (reference sequence). The CDR3 totals 14 residues. The CDR3 sequence: CSASRGSGANVLTF. CDR3 nucleotide sequence: TGCAGTGCTAGTCGGGGTTCTGGGGCCAACGTCCTGACTTTC.

The chain recombines TRBV28 with TRBJ2-7, with 8 bases that match TRBD2. CDR1 is MDHEN and CDR2 is SYDVKM in the germline V gene. The V gene end was trimmed by 7 bases and the J gene end by 2 bases; junction bases not matched to a gene: 13. This CDR3 contains 16 residues. The CDR3, as DNA: TGTGCCAGCAACCCGGGGGGGATTCAAACGGCCTACGAGCAGTACGTC. This gives the protein CASNPGGIQTAYEQYV.

V is TRBV5-4 and J is TRBJ2-1; 13 nucleotides line up with TRBD2. The CDR3 totals 16 residues. After removal of 4 bases from V and 7 bases from J, the junction contained 8 bases not matched to a gene. Germline assignment: CDR1 SGHNT and CDR2 YYREEE (reference sequence). CDR3 region: CASSPLLAGGLNEQFF. CDR3 nucleotides: TGTGCCAGCAGCCCGTTACTAGCGGGGGGGCTTAATGAGCAGTTCTTC.

This rearrangement joins TRBV4-2 to TRBJ1-2, with D hard to call. CDR1 and CDR2 from the germline V gene are LGHNA and YNFKEQ. The V end lost 0 bases, the J end lost 3 bases, and 17 bases lay between the germline ends. The CDR3 extends over 17 amino acids. The CDR3 here is CASSQDPLGGFDYGYTF. CDR3 sequence (DNA): TGTGCCAGCAGCCAAGATCCACTAGGAGGGTTCGACTATGGCTACACCTTC.

This sequence joins TRBV11-3 and TRBJ1-1; perhaps TRBD1 as D (6 bases). The germline CDR1 and CDR2 sequences are SGHNT and YENEEA. Deletions cut 4 bases from V and 0 bases from J, with 9 bases between. CDR3 length: 14 amino acids. CDR3 bases: TGTGCCAGCAGCTCCAGGGGTATGAACACTGAAGCTTTCTTT. Translated: CASSSRGMNTEAFF.

The chain is built from TRBV5-1 and TRBJ1-5; D perhaps matches TRBD1 (5 bases). Germline assignment: CDR1 SGHRS and CDR2 YFSETQ. The V and J ends lost 4 bases and 7 bases respectively, with 18 bases between them. The CDR3 has 15 residues. CDR3 sequence: CASSTDGTGSQPQHF. CDR3 DNA sequence: TGCGCCAGCAGCACCGACGGGACTGGGAGCCAGCCCCAGCATTTT.

This clone was recorded only once. The chain joins TRBV5-1 to TRBJ1-1; possible D gene TRBD1, 5 bases. From germline, CDR1 is SGHRS and CDR2 YFSETQ. V dropped 4 bases and J dropped 11 bases, with 24 bases sitting between them. The CDR3 has 15 residues. The CDR3 is CASSPSSGSTGHAFF. The CDR3 nucleotides are TGCGCCAGCAGCCCTTCCTCAGGGTCAACGGGTCACGCTTTCTTT.

The J gene is TRBJ2-2, the V gene TRBV4-1; 9 bases are a match to TRBD1. Per the germline V gene, CDR1 is MGHRA and CDR2 is YSYEKL. Unmatched junction bases numbered 18, after V lost 4 bases and J lost 9 bases. The CDR3 covers 18 residues. The CDR3 reads CASSLFTLDRGPVRELFF. As DNA, the CDR3 is TGCGCCAGCAGCCTCTTCACCTTGGACAGGGGTCCCGTCCGGGAGCTGTTTTTT.

Only one count was recorded for this clone. This chain connects TRBV18 to TRBJ2-1; possibly TRBD1 for D (5 bases). The CDR3 length is 15 residues. Trimming removed 6 bases from V and 4 bases from J, with 16 bases in between. Germline V gene lookup returns CDR1 KGHSH and CDR2 LQKENI. The CDR3 region is CASSPQGPTYNEQFF. The CDR3, as DNA: TGTGCCAGCTCGCCCCAGGGTCCGACATACAATGAGCAGTTCTTC.

This clone was detected ten times or more. DNA of the CDR3: TGTGCCATCAGTGTGGGGACTAGTAGGGGGGCCGGGGAGCTGTTTTTT. Its translation is CAISVGTSRGAGELFF. This chain uses TRBV10-3 with TRBJ2-2; 8 positions match TRBD2. Germline values: CDR1 ENHRY, CDR2 SYGVKD. This CDR3 is 16 amino acids long. The V gene end was trimmed by 4 bases and the J gene end by 6 bases; junction bases not matched to a gene: 10.

The rearrangement links TRBV7-9 to TRBJ2-7; 13 bases agree with TRBD2. Germline V CDR1 and CDR2: SEHNR, FQNEAQ (reference sequence). The CDR3 extends over 15 amino acids. V was clipped by 5 bases and J by 2 bases; unmatched bases: 3. The DNA of the CDR3 is TGTGCCAGCAGCCTAGGACTAGCGGGGGCCTACGAGCAGTACTTC. Translated, it gives CASSLGLAGAYEQYF.

The V gene is TRBV30, the J gene TRBJ1-6; 8 bases match TRBD1. This CDR3 has 15 amino acids. J lost 9 bases, V lost 3 bases, and 10 bases had no gene match. Germline V gene sequence: CDR1 GTSNPN, CDR2 SVGIG (reference sequence). The CDR3 reads CAWRGQVLSSSPLHF. CDR3 coding DNA: TGTGCCTGGAGGGGACAGGTCCTGTCCAGTTCACCCCTCCACTTT.

J is TRBJ2-7 and V is TRBV5-1; perhaps TRBD1 as D (6 bases). CDR3 length: 14 amino acids. CDR1 is SGHRS and CDR2 is YFSETQ in the germline V gene. Trimming left V 2 bases short and J 0 bases short, with 9 bases between. CDR3 nucleotide sequence: TGCGCCAGCAGCTTTCCAGGGGACTCCTACGAGCAGTACTTC. Amino acids: CASSFPGDSYEQYF.

The J gene is TRBJ1-1, the V gene TRBV19; D gene uncertain. CDR1 is LNHDA, CDR2 SQIVND, per germline (reference sequence). V was shortened by 6 bases and J by 1 base, with 9 bases between the two germline ends. This CDR3 comprises 13 residues. CDR3 coding DNA: TGTGCCAGTAGACTCGTTTCGAACACTGAAGCTTTCTTT. Translation: CASRLVSNTEAFF.

This chain uses TRBV2 with TRBJ1-5; D possibly corresponds to TRBD1 (6 bases). The CDR3 runs to 15 residues. Germline lookup yields CDR1 SNHLY and CDR2 FYNNEI. Trimming cost V 6 bases and J 3 bases, with 15 bases left between them. CDR3 protein: CASRELQGINQPQHF. CDR3 nucleotide sequence: TGTGCCAGCAGAGAACTACAGGGAATCAATCAGCCCCAGCATTTT.

This sequence joins TRBV7-9 and TRBJ2-3; 7 bases line up with TRBD2. Looked up from germline, CDR1 is SEHNR and CDR2 is FQNEAQ (reference sequence). J was trimmed by 8 bases and V by 5 bases; bases with no gene match: 7. The CDR3 runs 13 residues. CDR3: CASSPTSAVTQYF. CDR3 DNA sequence: TGTGCCAGCAGCCCTACTAGCGCGGTTACGCAGTATTTT.

The V and J genes are TRBV27 and TRBJ1-5; D may be TRBD1 (6 bases). The CDR3 contains 13 residues. Germline V lookup: CDR1 MNHEY, CDR2 SMNVEV (reference sequence). The V gene lost 6 bases and the J gene lost 6 bases, with 12 bases spanning the gap. DNA for the CDR3: TGTGCCAGCAGACAGGGTTGGGGTCAGCCCCAGCATTTT. As protein: CASRQGWGQPQHF.

Remarks on this clone: Other DNA sequences from this sample encode an identical CDR3 as well. This chain links TRBV19 with TRBJ1-5; D remains ambiguous. Trimming shortened V by 9 bases and J by 2 bases, and 8 bases separated the two germline ends. The length of the CDR3 is 12 residues. Looked up from germline, CDR1 is LNHDA and CDR2 is SQIVND (reference sequence). Here the CDR3 DNA reads TGTGCCAGCGGGCGGGGCAATCAGCCCCAGCATTTT. Amino acid sequence: CASGRGNQPQHF.